These T cell receptor beta chains were read from a single sample in a study of blood T cell repertoires in COVID-19. Data came from immunoSEQ multiplex PCR; TCRdb stores just in-frame clones and leaves some out. Seen here are about 52,000 clones, more than 75% observed once, and the top ten hold 20% to 25%. The specimen was peripheral blood. The receptors here all came from a woman aged 80 or over with acute or convalescent COVID-19. The CDR3 runs from the conserved cysteine through the conserved F or W. The D gene is left open where the match is weak. Expanded clones get a size class; other rows say once, few or many, or leave the size out.

clone_size,d_call,v_call,j_call,cdr3_aa,cdr3_nt
NA,NA,TRBV4-2,TRBJ2-3,CASSPQVTSTDTQYF,TGTGCCAGCAGCCCCCAGGTTACGTCTACAGATACGCAGTATTTT
NA,NA,TRBV6-6,TRBJ1-5,CASSFNRDGQPQHF,TGTGCCAGCAGCTTTAACAGGGATGGACAGCCCCAGCATTTT
NA,TRBD1,TRBV25-1,TRBJ1-1,CASTQTGRNTEAFF,TGTGCCAGCACTCAGACAGGGCGGAACACTGAAGCTTTCTTT
NA,NA,TRBV6-1,TRBJ2-5,CASSFPEGGETQYF,TGTGCCAGCAGTTTCCCCGAGGGTGGAGAGACCCAGTACTTC
NA,TRBD2,TRBV19,TRBJ2-3,CASSMTAGGRGNTQYF,TGTGCCAGTAGTATGACGGCGGGAGGGAGAGGTAATACGCAGTATTTT
NA,TRBD1,TRBV20-1,TRBJ1-1,CSASAGTGGTEAFF,TGCAGTGCTAGTGCCGGGACAGGGGGGACTGAAGCTTTCTTT
NA,TRBD1,TRBV9,TRBJ2-7,CASSATGGSAYSYEQYF,TGTGCCAGCAGCGCGACAGGGGGCTCGGCCTACTCCTACGAGCAGTACTTC
NA,NA,TRBV3-1/TRBV3-2,TRBJ2-1,CASSQGRGSYNEQFF,TGTGCCAGCAGCCAAGGGAGAGGCTCCTACAATGAGCAGTTCTTC
NA,NA,TRBV9,TRBJ2-5,CASSSSATVQETQYF,TGTGCCAGCAGCTCCAGCGCGACAGTCCAAGAGACCCAGTACTTC
NA,TRBD2,TRBV7-8,TRBJ2-3,CASSSSLAGASDTQYF,TGTGCCAGCAGCTCATCTCTAGCGGGAGCCTCAGATACGCAGTATTTT
few,TRBD1,TRBV5-1,TRBJ1-6,CASSTGQGAVNSPLHF,TGCGCCAGCAGCACGGGACAGGGGGCCGTTAATTCACCCCTCCACTTT
NA,NA,TRBV9,TRBJ1-3,CASSPSAGSGNTIYF,TGTGCCAGCAGCCCGTCCGCGGGCTCTGGAAACACCATATATTTT
NA,NA,TRBV24-1,TRBJ1-2,CATSVGANYGYTF,TGTGCCACCAGTGTAGGAGCTAACTATGGCTACACCTTC
NA,NA,TRBV12-3/TRBV12-4,TRBJ2-7,CASSPQGYEQYF,TGTGCCAGCAGTCCACAGGGTTACGAGCAGTACTTC